This entry features one TCR beta chain sequence. The sample comes from a study of CD8 T cells in Susac syndrome. The J segment lost 7 bases and the V segment lost 6 bases, leaving 11 bases of the junction unmatched. Germline CDR1 SEHNR, CDR2 FQNEAQ (reference sequence). This CDR3 spans 14 amino acids. An input of 0.5 to 1 ug of RNA was subjected to reverse transcription using random hexamers. Amplification of the TCR beta CDR3 was carried out by immunoSEQ multiplex PCR, which spanned a total of 54 Vbeta and 13 Jbeta segments. TCRdb called the immunoSEQ multiplex PCR reads again in MiXCR, with one record for every CDR3 protein. The table records roughly 50,000 distinct CDR3 sequences, 93% of them present only once.

The sequence was collected from a human donor in good health. The material sequenced was CD8+ T cells from PBMCs. J is TRBJ2-7 and V is TRBV7-9, with 8 bases lining up with TRBD1. In DNA, the CDR3 is TGTGCCAGCAGTCTCAGGGGGCAACTACGAGAGCAGTACTTC. Encoded protein: CASSLRGQLREQYF.